This entry concerns a single T cell receptor (beta chain). The record originates from a study of blood T cell repertoires in COVID-19. About the study: Sites in the United States, Italy and Spain provided acute and convalescent COVID-19 samples.

Here immunoSEQ multiplex PCR was the method, and the copy in TCRdb shows in-frame clones only, minus some. The repertoire consists of 230,000 or so clones, with approximately 84% occurring once and the leading ten covering about 4.4%. The TCR comes from a man over 45 with active or convalescent COVID-19. Sequenced: peripheral blood.

The CDR3 reads CAWSVGGGELFF. Written as DNA, the CDR3 is TGTGCCTGGAGTGTAGGAGGTGGGGAGCTGTTTTTT. The V call is TRBV30, the J call TRBJ2-2; D possibly corresponds to TRBD2 (5 bases). V dropped 0 bases and J dropped 8 bases, with 7 bases sitting between them. The CDR3 spans 12 residues. Per germline, CDR1 GTSNPN and CDR2 SVGIG (reference sequence).